The 31 T cell receptor beta chains in this list originate from one sample, sequenced in a study of T cells in tuberculosis. Time point given: new active TB diagnosis, blood taken before or within 7 days of starting treatment. Sequencing used immunoSEQ multiplex PCR; TCRdb keeps in-frame clones, though not all of them. The table has approximately 35,000 clones, about 90% seen once. This material consisted of PBMCs, taken at tuberculosis diagnosis. Every receptor here comes from an adult with tuberculosis. Some clones in this sample may be carry-over from other donors' samples.

The gene calls are TRBV27 and TRBJ2-1; TRBD2 might be the D (6 bases). V lost 8 bases and J lost 6, with 20 bases in between. The CDR3 consists of 15 residues. Germline CDR1 reads MNHEY; CDR2 reads SMNVEV (reference sequence). DNA for the CDR3: TGTGCCAGCTTAAATCCGGGAGACTACTCCAATGAGCAGTTCTTC. Translated: CASLNPGDYSNEQFF.

The J gene is TRBJ1-3, the V gene TRBV10-1; TRBD1 matches 10 bases. Germline assignment: CDR1 WNHNN and CDR2 SYGVQD (reference sequence). There are 19 residues in the CDR3. The V and J ends lost 5 bases and 0 bases, in that order; junction bases with no gene match: 13. This CDR3 is CASSPGTGELFSSGNTIYF. The CDR3 coding sequence is TGCGCCAGCAGTCCCGGGACAGGGGAATTATTTAGCTCTGGAAACACCATATATTTT.

The V and J genes are TRBV9 and TRBJ1-1, with D maybe TRBD1 (5 bases). The CDR3 runs 14 residues. V shed 4 bases and J shed 3 bases, with 13 bases lying between them. In germline, CDR1 is SGDLS, CDR2 YYNGEE. CDR3 region: CASSIDSRDTEAFF. CDR3 coding DNA: TGTGCCAGCAGCATAGACAGCAGAGACACTGAAGCTTTCTTT.

V and J are TRBV2 and TRBJ1-4; D gene ambiguous. Germline V gene sequence: CDR1 SNHLY, CDR2 FYNNEI. Trimming took off 0 bases at V and 4 bases at J, with 9 bases between the two ends. The CDR3 consists of 15 residues. Here the CDR3 reads CASSEAREYNEKLFF. The DNA for the CDR3 is TGTGCCAGCAGTGAAGCGCGGGAGTATAATGAAAAACTGTTTTTT.

The V gene is TRBV12-5, the J gene TRBJ1-1; no reliable D call. CDR3 length: 16 amino acids. V gave up 0 bases and J gave up 1 base, with 12 bases separating them. The V gene's germline CDR1 is LGHNT and CDR2 FRNRAP. CDR3 coding DNA: TGTGCTAGTGGTTTGGTAGGCAGCGTAAGGAACACTGAAGCTTTCTTT. It yields the protein CASGLVGSVRNTEAFF.

The rearrangement links TRBV9 to TRBJ2-7; a weak D match, TRBD1 (7 bases). Trimming took off 0 bases at V and 5 bases at J, with 15 bases between the two ends. Germline CDR1 and CDR2: SGDLS and YYNGEE. The CDR3 loop spans 15 amino acids. In DNA, the CDR3 is TGTGCCAGCAGCGTAGAGGGCAGGGGGGAGGACGAGCAGTACTTC. This codes for CASSVEGRGEDEQYF.

The chain carries TRBV7-6 and TRBJ2-3; no clear D gene. From germline, CDR1 is SGHVS and CDR2 FNYEAQ. The CDR3 totals 14 residues. V was shortened by 1 base and J by 2 bases, with 7 bases between the two germline ends. CDR3 residues: CASSLEAITDTQYF. CDR3 nucleotides: TGTGCCAGCAGCTTAGAAGCGATCACAGATACGCAGTATTTT. Combining the CDR3 with reference TRBV7-6 and TRBJ2-3 gives the whole variable domain GAGVSQSPRYKVTKRGQDVALRCDPISGHVSLYWYRQALGQGPEFLTYFNYEAQQDKSGLPNDRFSAERPEGSISTLTIQRTEQRDSAMYRCASSLEAITDTQYFGPGTRLTVL.

This chain links TRBV9 with TRBJ1-2; D uncertain. CDR3 length: 14 residues. Trimming removed 0 bases at V and 8 bases at J, with 14 bases between. Looked up from germline, CDR1 is SGDLS and CDR2 is YYNGEE. The CDR3 DNA follows: TGTGCCAGCAGCGTAGCGAGGAACTCGGGGGGCTACACCTTC. This codes for CASSVARNSGGYTF.

The chain joins TRBV11-2 to TRBJ1-2; 9 nucleotides agree with TRBD1. Germline-derived CDR1 and CDR2 are SGHAT and FQNNGV. The trim removed 5 bases at V and 5 bases at J, leaving 6 bases unmatched. This CDR3 contains 14 residues. The CDR3 bases are TGTGCCAGCAGCCTCACAGGGGGCCTTTATGGCTACACCTTC. Its protein is CASSLTGGLYGYTF.

The V call is TRBV6-1, the J call TRBJ2-7; 9 positions agree with TRBD1. The CDR3 covers 15 residues. V trimming: 6 bases; J trimming: 3 bases; junction bases outside the gene matches: 9. Germline-derived CDR1 and CDR2 are MNHNS and SASEGT. CDR3 region: CASSRTGQGNYEQYF. The CDR3 bases are TGTGCCAGCAGCCGAACCGGACAGGGGAACTACGAGCAGTACTTC.

V gene TRBV6-1 combines with J gene TRBJ2-6; D gene uncertain. Germline CDR1 reads MNHNS; CDR2 reads SASEGT. CDR3 length: 15 amino acids. Trimming removed 4 bases at V and 0 bases at J, with 7 bases between. This chain's CDR3 is CASSGLVSGANVLTF. The CDR3 nucleotides read TGTGCCAGCAGTGGTCTCGTCTCTGGGGCCAACGTCCTGACTTTC.

J is TRBJ2-7 and V is TRBV6-5; 7 nucleotides agree with TRBD2. After removal of 6 bases from V and 12 bases from J, the junction contained 8 bases not matched to a gene. Germline assignment: CDR1 MNHEY and CDR2 SVGAGI. The CDR3 is made up of 11 amino acids. The CDR3 DNA reads TGTGCCAGCAGACGGAGCGGGGCGTTGTACTTC. It specifies CASRRSGALYF.

The rearrangement joins TRBV2 to TRBJ1-6; TRBD1 matches at 7 bases. CDR1 and CDR2 from the germline V gene are SNHLY and FYNNEI. The CDR3 length is 15 residues. With 5 bases clipped from V and 7 bases from J, the junction kept 8 bases outside the gene matches. The CDR3 coding sequence is TGTGCCAGCAGTACGACAGGGAACTGGAATTCACCCCTCCACTTT. It translates to CASSTTGNWNSPLHF.

The chain links TRBV7-7 to TRBJ2-2; tentatively, D is TRBD2 (7 bases). This CDR3 contains 13 residues. Germline lookup yields CDR1 SSHAT and CDR2 FNYEAQ (reference sequence). Trimming removed 5 bases at V and 9 bases at J, with 13 bases between. As DNA, the CDR3 is TGTGCCAGCAGCCGAGGGGGGGCTTGGGAGCTGTTTTTT. Protein sequence: CASSRGGAWELFF.

This clone was seen just once. This rearrangement joins TRBV15 to TRBJ2-1; 11 bases align to TRBD2. Trimming cost V 2 bases and J 7 bases; bases outside gene matches: 13. The CDR3 sequence is 18 residues long. Germline V gene sequence: CDR1 LNHNV, CDR2 YYDKDF (reference sequence). CDR3 in DNA: TGTGCCACCAGCAGAACCGAGCTAGCGGGGGGTCTGTGGAATGAGCAGTTCTTC. Translated, it gives CATSRTELAGGLWNEQFF.

This chain uses TRBV11-2 with TRBJ1-1; D is unclear. Deletions cut 3 bases from V and 0 bases from J, with 14 bases between. This CDR3 spans 16 amino acids. Looked up from germline, CDR1 is SGHAT and CDR2 is FQNNGV. In nucleotides, the CDR3 is TGTGCCAGCAGCTTCAACTTCGGGAGGGTGAACACTGAAGCTTTCTTT. Encoded protein: CASSFNFGRVNTEAFF.

The chain couples TRBV7-9 to TRBJ1-1; no clear D gene. V was shortened by 0 bases and J by 1 base, with 6 bases between the two germline ends. Germline V gene data show CDR1 as SEHNR and CDR2 as FQNEAQ (reference sequence). The CDR3 length is 14 residues. This chain's CDR3 is CASSLAQANTEAFF. The DNA for the CDR3 is TGTGCCAGCAGCTTAGCTCAGGCGAACACTGAAGCTTTCTTT.

This sequence joins TRBV7-2 and TRBJ2-1; the D is unclear. V lost 4 bases and J lost 8, with 12 bases in between. The CDR3 consists of 13 residues. Germline V lookup: CDR1 SGHTA, CDR2 FQGNSA. CDR3 sequence: CASSSPPYHEQFF. The DNA for the CDR3 is TGTGCCAGCAGCTCCCCTCCGTATCATGAGCAGTTCTTC.

The chain employs TRBV11-2 and TRBJ2-1; D uncertain. There are 15 residues in the CDR3. Trimming left V 5 bases short and J 9 bases short, with 20 bases between. CDR1 SGHAT and CDR2 FQNNGV come from the germline V gene. CDR3 loop: CASSPLGAPISEQFF. CDR3 DNA sequence: TGTGCCAGCAGCCCGCTAGGAGCGCCGATTAGTGAGCAGTTCTTC.

The V and J genes are TRBV5-5 and TRBJ2-2; 11 bases agree with TRBD2. The ends lost 4 bases at V and 3 bases at J; junction bases unmatched: 8. The germline gives CDR1 SGHKS, CDR2 YYEKEE (reference sequence). The CDR3 runs to 17 residues. The CDR3 is CASSPSSGGPYTGELFF. The CDR3 DNA sequence: TGTGCCAGCAGCCCATCTAGCGGGGGGCCCTACACCGGGGAGCTGTTTTTT.

This rearrangement joins TRBV7-2 to TRBJ2-7, with 8 bases matching TRBD1. Germline CDR1 and CDR2: SGHTA and FQGNSA. The CDR3 totals 15 residues. V gave up 4 bases and J gave up 3 bases; unmatched junction bases: 8. The CDR3 DNA reads as TGTGCCAGCAGCTCCCGCGGGACAGGATTCTACGAGCAGTACTTC. Protein: CASSSRGTGFYEQYF.

This chain uses TRBV7-9 with TRBJ2-7, with TRBD2 identical over 8 bases. J was trimmed by 4 bases and V by 5 bases; bases with no gene match: 13. The CDR3 contains 16 residues. From germline, CDR1 is SEHNR and CDR2 FQNEAQ (reference sequence). The CDR3 DNA reads TGTGCCAGCAGCCCTGGCCGCGGGGGGCTTGGGTACGAGCAGTACTTC. Translating gives CASSPGRGGLGYEQYF.

J is TRBJ1-1 and V is TRBV10-3, with TRBD1 identical over 8 bases. CDR3 length: 14 amino acids. Germline assignment: CDR1 ENHRY and CDR2 SYGVKD. With 3 bases clipped from V and 9 bases from J, the junction kept 9 bases outside the gene matches. In DNA form, the CDR3 reads TGTGCCATCAGTGAAACCGGGACAGGCGGCCAAGCTTTCTTT. Its protein is CAISETGTGGQAFF.

The J gene is TRBJ2-3, the V gene TRBV2, with D possibly TRBD2 on 6 matching bases. The CDR3 has 10 amino acids. The ends were cut back, 6 bases at V and 11 bases at J, with 9 bases in the middle. CDR1 and CDR2 from the germline V gene are SNHLY and FYNNEI. CDR3 protein: CASRGGRQYF. Here the CDR3 DNA reads TGTGCCAGCAGGGGGGGTAGGCAGTATTTT.

The chain combines TRBV11-3 with TRBJ2-3; no clear D gene. The V and J ends lost 8 bases and 3 bases respectively, with 6 bases between them. Germline assignment: CDR1 SGHNT and CDR2 YENEEA. This CDR3 spans 11 amino acids. The CDR3 sequence is CASSTTDTQYF. The CDR3, as DNA: TGTGCCAGCTCGACAACAGATACGCAGTATTTT.

As DNA, the CDR3 is TGTGCCAGTAGTGCCTCGACTAGCGGATACGAGCAGTACTTC. Its protein product is CASSASTSGYEQYF. The chain combines TRBV19 with TRBJ2-7, with 9 bases that match TRBD2. The germline gives CDR1 LNHDA, CDR2 SQIVND (reference sequence). CDR3 size: 14 residues. The trim removed 5 bases at V and 4 bases at J, leaving 6 bases unmatched.

The V call is TRBV7-8, the J call TRBJ2-2; 15 nucleotides line up with TRBD2. The CDR3 is 18 residues long. V was pared by 4 bases and J by 2 bases, with 5 bases of the junction left unmatched. Germline V gene lookup returns CDR1 SGHVS and CDR2 FQNEAQ. The CDR3 bases are TGTGCCAGCAGCTACGGGACTAGCGGGGGGATCAACACCGGGGAGCTGTTTTTT. The encoded protein is CASSYGTSGGINTGELFF.

The chain carries TRBV2 and TRBJ2-3, with 11 nucleotides matching TRBD2. Germline CDR1 is SNHLY and CDR2 is FYNNEI. Trimming removed 7 bases from V and 11 bases from J; junction bases left unmatched: 14. The CDR3 covers 15 residues. Here the CDR3 reads CASKEGLAVQGGQYF. In DNA form, the CDR3 reads TGTGCCAGCAAGGAGGGACTAGCGGTTCAAGGGGGGCAGTATTTT.

V and J are TRBV14 and TRBJ1-4; D gene uncertain. Germline V gene data show CDR1 as SGHDN and CDR2 as FVKESK. Trimming stripped 4 bases from V and 0 bases from J, with 3 bases between. The CDR3 contains 13 residues. The CDR3 loop reads CASSRATNEKLFF. Written as DNA, the CDR3 is TGTGCCAGCAGCCGCGCAACTAATGAAAAACTGTTTTTT.

The table lists this clone with a few counts. V is TRBV18 and J is TRBJ1-1, with a possible D match to TRBD1 (6 bases). Trimming took off 3 bases at V and 0 bases at J, with 17 bases between the two ends. The CDR3 covers 17 residues. Germline CDR1 and CDR2: KGHSH and LQKENI. In nucleotides, the CDR3 is TGTGCCAGCTCACCTGGGTCAACAGGGAGGGTGAACACTGAAGCTTTCTTT. Its protein is CASSPGSTGRVNTEAFF.

V gene TRBV4-1 combines with J gene TRBJ2-5; maybe TRBD2 (5 bases). V lost 0 bases, J lost 11 bases, and 13 bases lay in between. The length of the CDR3 is 13 residues. Germline CDR1 reads MGHRA; CDR2 reads YSYEKL. The CDR3 sequence: CASSQESRWEQYF. The CDR3 DNA is TGCGCCAGCAGCCAAGAGTCCCGATGGGAGCAGTACTTC.